The clone carrying this TCR beta chain was recorded many times. The antigen is undetermined. V was clipped by 0 bases and J by 7 bases, with 16 bases between them. The CDR3 has 15 amino acids. Germline CDR1 is LGHNA and CDR2 is YNFKEQ. This sample was taken from a study of T-cell reconstitution after alpha-beta-depleted transplantation in children. Overall study results and limits: Where some patients showed high TCRbeta diversity at day 60, it came from recipient T cells and thymic progenitors that had survived. When one year had passed after transplant, most T-cell counts and diversity came from newly produced T cells. In patients about two months after transplant, alpha-beta T cells reportedly arose from several hundred expanded graft clones.

It was with unique molecular identifiers that the TCRbeta library was prepared. MiXCR was run by TCRdb on the PCR reads, yielding one entry per CDR3 protein. The sample includes 780,000 or so distinct CDR3 sequences, 15% to 20% seen only once; the top ten take approximately 5%. This specimen was PBMCs, mostly from graft donor cells, taken 360 days after TCRalphabeta/CD19-depleted stem cell transplant. The sequence was collected from a male patient under 18 who had a stem cell transplant for acute lymphoblastic leukemia, so the T cells may come from the graft donor. The rearrangement links TRBV4-2 to TRBJ2-7; weak D call: TRBD2 (6 bases). In DNA, the CDR3 is TGTGCCAGCAGCCAAGATAGGAGGAGGGTTCGAGAGCAGTACTTC. Protein product: CASSQDRRRVREQYF.